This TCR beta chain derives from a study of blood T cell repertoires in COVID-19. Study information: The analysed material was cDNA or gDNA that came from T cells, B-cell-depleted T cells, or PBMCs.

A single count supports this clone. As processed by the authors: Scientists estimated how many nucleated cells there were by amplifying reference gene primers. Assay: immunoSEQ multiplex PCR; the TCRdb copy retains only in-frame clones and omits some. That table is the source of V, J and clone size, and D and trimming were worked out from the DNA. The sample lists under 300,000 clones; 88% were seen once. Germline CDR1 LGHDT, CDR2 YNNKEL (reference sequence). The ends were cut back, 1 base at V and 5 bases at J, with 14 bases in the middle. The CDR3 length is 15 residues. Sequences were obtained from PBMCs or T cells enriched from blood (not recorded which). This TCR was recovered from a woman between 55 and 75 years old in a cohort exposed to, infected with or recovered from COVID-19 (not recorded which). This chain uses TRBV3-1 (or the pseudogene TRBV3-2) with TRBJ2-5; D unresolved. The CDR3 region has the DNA TGTGCCAGCAGCCAAGTTGGTGCCGTCAGTGAGACCCAGTACTTC. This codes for CASSQVGAVSETQYF.